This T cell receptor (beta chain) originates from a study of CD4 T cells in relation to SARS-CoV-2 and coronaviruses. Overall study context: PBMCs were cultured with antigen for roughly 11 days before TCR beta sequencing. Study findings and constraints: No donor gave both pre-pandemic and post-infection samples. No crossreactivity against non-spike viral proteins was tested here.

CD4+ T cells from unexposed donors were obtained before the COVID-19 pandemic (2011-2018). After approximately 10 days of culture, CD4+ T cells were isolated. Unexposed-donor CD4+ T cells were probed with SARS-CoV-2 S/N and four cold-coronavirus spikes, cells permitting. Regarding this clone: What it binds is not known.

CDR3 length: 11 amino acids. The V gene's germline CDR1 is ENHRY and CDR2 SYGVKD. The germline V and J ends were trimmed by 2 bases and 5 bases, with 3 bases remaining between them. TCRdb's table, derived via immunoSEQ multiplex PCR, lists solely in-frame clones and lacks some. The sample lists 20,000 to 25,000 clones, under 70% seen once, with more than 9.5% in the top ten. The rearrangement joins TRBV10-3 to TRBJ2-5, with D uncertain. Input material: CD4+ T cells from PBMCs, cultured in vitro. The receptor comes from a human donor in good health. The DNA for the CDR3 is TGTGCCATCAGTGAGGGGGAGACCCAGTACTTC. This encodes CAISEGETQYF.